Below are 26 T cell receptor beta chains sequenced from a single sample in a study of blood T cell repertoires in COVID-19. Repertoires were generated with immunoSEQ multiplex PCR, while TCRdb's copy carries only in-frame clones and drops some. Found here are approximately 300,000 clones, around 87% of them singletons; the top ten hold about 5%. Sequencing used PBMCs or T cells enriched from blood (not recorded which). The receptors come from a young woman who had recovered from COVID-19.

The V call is TRBV7-8, the J call TRBJ2-1; 10 nucleotides match TRBD1. The J segment lost 1 base and the V segment lost 8 bases, leaving 5 bases of the junction unmatched. CDR3 length: 15 residues. Germline V gene lookup returns CDR1 SGHVS and CDR2 FQNEAQ. The CDR3 region is CASWTGGRSYNEQFF. The CDR3, as DNA: TGTGCCAGCTGGACAGGGGGGAGGTCCTACAATGAGCAGTTCTTC.

Turning to this clone: Other DNA sequences of this sample code for an identical CDR3. This chain uses TRBV4-1 with TRBJ1-5, with TRBD1 identical over 7 bases. The CDR3 consists of 14 residues. The germline CDR1 and CDR2 sequences are MGHRA and YSYEKL. V dropped 4 bases and J dropped 3; count of bases not matched to a gene: 3. This CDR3 is CASSPGTDNQPQHF. The DNA of the CDR3 is TGCGCCAGCAGCCCTGGGACAGACAATCAGCCCCAGCATTTT.

The chain uses TRBV11-2 and TRBJ2-5; TRBD2 aligns across 9 bases. V lost 4 bases, J lost 5 bases, and 14 bases stayed unmatched. The CDR3 loop spans 17 amino acids. Per the germline V gene, CDR1 is SGHAT and CDR2 is FQNNGV. DNA of the CDR3: TGTGCCAGCAGCTCCTGGGGTGCTAGCGGGGACCGGGAGACCCAGTACTTC. Its protein product is CASSSWGASGDRETQYF.

The chain links TRBV18 to TRBJ1-2, with 9 positions matching TRBD1. The CDR3 spans 15 residues. J gave up 9 bases and V 3 bases, and 11 bases lay outside the gene matches. Germline lookup yields CDR1 KGHSH and CDR2 LQKENI. The CDR3 loop reads CASSPRTTGGLSYTF. CDR3 nucleotides: TGTGCCAGCTCACCCCGAACGACAGGGGGATTAAGCTACACCTTC.

V gene TRBV10-3 combines with J gene TRBJ1-2; the D is unclear. CDR1 and CDR2 (germline): ENHRY, SYGVKD. V was shortened by 2 bases and J by 8 bases, with 9 bases between the two germline ends. CDR3 length equals 12 residues. The CDR3 loop reads CAISEVAGGYTF. The CDR3 DNA follows: TGTGCCATCAGTGAGGTGGCGGGGGGCTACACCTTC.

This clone appeared a few times. The chain has TRBV6-2 or TRBV6-3 and TRBJ1-5, with D hard to call. The CDR3 runs to 16 residues. Germline V gene data show CDR1 as MNHEY and CDR2 as SVGEGT. The V and J ends lost 0 bases and 3 bases respectively, with 12 bases between them. The CDR3 DNA is TGTGCCAGCAGTTACTCGATGTCAGGTCACAATCAGCCCCAGCATTTT. It yields the protein CASSYSMSGHNQPQHF.

This clone has more than one count but fewer than ten. The chain couples TRBV5-5 to TRBJ1-2; perhaps TRBD1 as D (5 bases). The V and J ends lost 4 bases and 0 bases respectively, with 19 bases between them. The CDR3 contains 17 residues. CDR1 is SGHKS and CDR2 is YYEKEE in the germline V gene (reference sequence). Written as DNA, the CDR3 is TGTGCCAGCAGCCCAAGGAGGGACGGATCATCTAACTATGGCTACACCTTC. Its protein product is CASSPRRDGSSNYGYTF.

The J gene is TRBJ1-6, the V gene TRBV7-9; D remains unclear. The germline gives CDR1 SEHNR, CDR2 FQNEAQ (reference sequence). Between the trimmed V and J ends, which lost 8 bases and 0 bases, there was a span of 8 bases. CDR3 length equals 14 residues. This CDR3 reads CASGYSSYNSPLHF. The CDR3 nucleotides are TGTGCCAGCGGGTACAGCTCCTATAATTCACCCCTCCACTTT.

This sequence joins TRBV29-1 and TRBJ1-5; 9 nucleotides align to TRBD1. The trim removed 6 bases at V and 4 bases at J, leaving 1 base unmatched. This CDR3 is 12 amino acids long. The germline CDR1 and CDR2 sequences are SQVTM and ANQGSEA. Here the CDR3 reads CSVGTGNQPQHF. The CDR3, as DNA: TGCAGCGTGGGGACAGGGAATCAGCCCCAGCATTTT. Full variable domain (missing parts from reference TRBV29-1 and TRBJ1-5): SAVISQKPSRDICQRGTSLTIQCQVDSQVTMMFWYRQQPGQSLTLIATANQGSEATYESGFVIDKFPISRPNLTFSTLTVSNMSPEDSSIYLCSVGTGNQPQHFGDGTRLSIL.

The V call is TRBV5-1, the J call TRBJ2-5, with 7 bases identical to TRBD1. With 4 bases clipped from V and 4 bases from J, the junction kept 19 bases outside the gene matches. CDR3 size: 18 residues. Germline V CDR1 and CDR2: SGHRS, YFSETQ. CDR3 in DNA: TGCGCCAGCAGCCGCGAGCGACTGGGACAGAATCGCGCAGAGACCCAGTACTTC. It codes for CASSRERLGQNRAETQYF.

The rearrangement joins TRBV28 to TRBJ2-7, with D tentatively TRBD1 (5 bases). The CDR3 runs to 12 residues. Trimming stripped 2 bases from V and 6 bases from J, with 8 bases between. CDR1 and CDR2 from the germline V gene are MDHEN and SYDVKM. The CDR3 protein is CASSLGRVEQYF. In DNA, the CDR3 is TGTGCCAGCAGTTTAGGCAGGGTCGAGCAGTACTTC.

The chain uses TRBV5-5 and TRBJ1-5; D is unclear. The CDR3 runs to 14 residues. V shed 0 bases and J shed 9 bases, with 13 bases lying between them. CDR1 SGHKS and CDR2 YYEKEE come from the germline V gene (reference sequence). CDR3 residues: CASSLGGVVLPQHF. The CDR3, as DNA: TGTGCCAGCAGCTTGGGCGGGGTGGTATTGCCCCAGCATTTT.

The chain employs TRBV7-9 and TRBJ2-7; 12 bases are shared with TRBD2. V lost 4 bases to trimming and J lost 4 bases; unmatched junction nucleotides: 5. The CDR3 loop spans 15 amino acids. Germline-derived CDR1 and CDR2 are SEHNR and FQNEAQ (reference sequence). The CDR3 protein is CASSSRTSGEYEQYF. As DNA, the CDR3 is TGTGCCAGCAGCTCCCGGACTAGCGGGGAGTACGAGCAGTACTTC. Full variable domain (missing parts from reference TRBV7-9 and TRBJ2-7): DTGVSQNPRHKITKRGQNVTFRCDPISEHNRLYWYRQTLGQGPEFLTYFQNEAQLEKSRLLSDRFSAERPKGSFSTLEIQRTEQGDSAMYLCASSSRTSGEYEQYFGPGTRLTVT.

This clone was seen only once. The chain has TRBV4-1 and TRBJ2-5; D gene ambiguous. Trimming pared 1 base from V and 1 base from J, leaving 10 bases between. Germline V gives CDR1 MGHRA, CDR2 YSYEKL. This CDR3 has 15 residues. This chain's CDR3 is CASSQVYRSQETQYF. The CDR3, as DNA: TGCGCCAGCAGCCAAGTTTACCGTAGCCAAGAGACCCAGTACTTC.

This clone was seen only once. V gene TRBV7-9 combines with J gene TRBJ1-6; possible D gene TRBD1, 5 bases. Germline CDR1 and CDR2: SEHNR and FQNEAQ (reference sequence). V lost 5 bases and J lost 8, with 22 bases in between. The CDR3 extends over 17 amino acids. CDR3 sequence: CASSPTLRGLGYSPLHF. The CDR3 DNA reads TGTGCCAGCAGCCCCACCCTCCGGGGACTCGGTTATTCACCCCTCCACTTT. The variable domain in full, with the rest retrieved from reference TRBV7-9 and TRBJ1-6, is DTGVSQNPRHKITKRGQNVTFRCDPISEHNRLYWYRQTLGQGPEFLTYFQNEAQLEKSRLLSDRFSAERPKGSFSTLEIQRTEQGDSAMYLCASSPTLRGLGYSPLHFGNGTRLTVT.

This clone was seen just once. V is TRBV7-9 and J is TRBJ2-7, with 9 bases fitting TRBD1. CDR1 is SEHNR and CDR2 is FQNEAQ in the germline V gene (reference sequence). CDR3 length equals 14 residues. The V segment lost 4 bases and the J segment 6 bases; nucleotides outside the gene matches: 7. The CDR3 is CASSSPGQGLEQYF. DNA of the CDR3: TGTGCCAGCAGCTCGCCGGGACAGGGTCTCGAGCAGTACTTC.

The CDR3 DNA is TGCGCCAGCAGCTTGGGCGAAGCAGGAAACACCATATATTTT. Protein sequence: CASSLGEAGNTIYF. The chain has TRBV5-1 and TRBJ1-3; D call uncertain. Between the trimmed V and J ends, which lost 0 bases and 4 bases, there was a span of 8 bases. The germline V gene has CDR1 SGHRS and CDR2 YFSETQ. The CDR3 consists of 14 residues.

Here the CDR3 reads CASSPIPGGGGELFF. The CDR3 DNA reads TGCGCCAGCAGCCCTATTCCAGGGGGTGGCGGGGAGCTGTTTTTT. V gene TRBV4-1 combines with J gene TRBJ2-2, with 7 bases identical to TRBD1. V trimming: 4 bases; J trimming: 7 bases; junction bases outside the gene matches: 9. Germline CDR1 and CDR2: MGHRA and YSYEKL. CDR3 size: 15 residues.

The chain carries TRBV5-4 and TRBJ2-5; TRBD2 aligns across 9 bases. V lost 2 bases to trimming and J lost 4 bases; unmatched junction nucleotides: 6. Germline V gene lookup returns CDR1 SGHNT and CDR2 YYREEE (reference sequence). This CDR3 has 15 residues. The CDR3 protein is CASSFVAGGLETQYF. DNA of the CDR3: TGTGCCAGCAGCTTCGTCGCGGGGGGGCTAGAGACCCAGTACTTC.

The V gene is TRBV3-1 (or the pseudogene TRBV3-2), the J gene TRBJ2-1, with TRBD2 identical over 16 bases. V lost 4 bases, J lost 8 bases, and 5 bases stayed unmatched. CDR1 LGHDT and CDR2 YNNKEL come from the germline V gene (reference sequence). The CDR3 has 16 residues. In nucleotides, the CDR3 is TGTGCCAGCAGCCCCGGGACTAGCGGGGGGGAAGATGAGCAGTTCTTC. It specifies CASSPGTSGGEDEQFF.

The chain has TRBV7-9 and TRBJ1-2, with TRBD1 matching over 8 bases. J lost 6 bases, V lost 5 bases, and 14 bases had no gene match. This CDR3 is built from 16 residues. From germline, CDR1 is SEHNR and CDR2 FQNEAQ (reference sequence). The chain's CDR3 is CASSNAGTGPFDGYTF. The CDR3 DNA is TGTGCCAGCAGCAACGCCGGGACAGGCCCTTTTGATGGCTACACCTTC.

The J gene is TRBJ2-6, the V gene TRBV18, with 10 bases fitting TRBD1. The CDR3 is 18 amino acids. Germline CDR1 is KGHSH and CDR2 is LQKENI. J was trimmed by 2 bases and V by 2 bases; bases with no gene match: 6. The CDR3 coding sequence is TGTGCCAGCTCACCAGGGACAGGGGACCGGGCTGGGGCCAACGTCCTGACTTTC. Translation: CASSPGTGDRAGANVLTF.

There are a few counts of this clone. V usage is TRBV2 and J usage is TRBJ1-4, with D maybe TRBD1 (5 bases). Germline loops: CDR1 SNHLY, CDR2 FYNNEI. The CDR3 loop spans 14 amino acids. V was pared by 6 bases and J by 0 bases, with 8 bases between. The CDR3 nucleotides are TGTGCCAGCAGAGACAGTGCAACTAATGAAAAACTGTTTTTT. Amino acid sequence: CASRDSATNEKLFF. Using reference TRBV2 and TRBJ1-4 for the parts outside the CDR3, the full variable domain is EPEVTQTPSHQVTQMGQEVILRCVPISNHLYFYWYRQILGQKVEFLVSFYNNEISEKSEIFDDQFSVERPDGSNFTLKIRSTKLEDSAMYFCASRDSATNEKLFFGSGTQLSVL.

This sequence joins TRBV12-3 or TRBV12-4 and TRBJ2-3; 9 nucleotides match TRBD2. Losses at the gene ends were 5 bases for V and 14 bases for J; bases not matched to a gene: 8. The CDR3 is 12 residues long. In nucleotides, the CDR3 is TGTGCCAGCAGTCATCCGGGACTAGCCTTGTATTTT. It yields the protein CASSHPGLALYF.

The rearrangement links TRBV4-1 to TRBJ2-7; tentatively, D is TRBD2 (5 bases). The CDR3 has 16 residues. Germline V gene data show CDR1 as MGHRA and CDR2 as YSYEKL. V lost 2 bases, J lost 2 bases, and 16 bases lay in between. CDR3: CASSQPGKDGAYEQYF. The CDR3, as DNA: TGCGCCAGCAGCCAACCAGGAAAGGACGGGGCCTACGAGCAGTACTTC.

This clone was seen a few times. The J gene is TRBJ1-6, the V gene TRBV28; D call uncertain. The germline V gene encodes CDR1 MDHEN and CDR2 SYDVKM. Trimming removed 6 bases from V and 5 bases from J, with 14 bases in between. The CDR3 is made up of 15 amino acids. This CDR3 reads CASRRGSWNNSPLHF. In DNA, the CDR3 is TGTGCCAGCAGGAGAGGGTCGTGGAATAATTCACCCCTCCACTTT.